Detailed here is one TCR beta chain. What it binds is not known. V lost 1 base, J lost 4 bases, and 5 bases stayed unmatched. The germline V gene has CDR1 MGHRA and CDR2 YSYEKL. This CDR3 has 16 amino acids. This sample was taken from a study of cytomegalovirus exposure and HLA in healthy donors. Study observations and caveats: The likely origin of a cluster of highly shared sequence variants was a sequencing artifact.

Vbeta (60) and Jbeta (13) primers were used in the PCR. The method was immunoSEQ multiplex PCR; TCRdb's version includes in-frame clones alone and lacks a portion of them. The data show some 87,000 clones, over 75% seen once. This receptor was obtained from a man aged 50 to 59 in good health and CMV-seropositive. V usage is TRBV4-1 and J usage is TRBJ1-5, with 9 bases aligning to TRBD1. Material for sequencing was PBMCs. In DNA, the CDR3 is TGCGCCAGCAGCCAAGGGATCGGGACAGGGAATCAGCCCCAGCATTTT. Amino acids: CASSQGIGTGNQPQHF.